This TCR beta chain was recovered during a study of control samples from healthy donors and cancer patients. The germline gives CDR1 LNHDA, CDR2 SQIVND (reference sequence). V shed 3 bases, J shed 1 base, and the junction held 4 bases outside the gene matches. The CDR3 loop spans 15 amino acids. Assay: immunoSEQ multiplex PCR; the TCRdb copy retains only in-frame clones and omits some. The repertoire has roughly 120,000 clones, around 93% of them found once; the top ten carry about 1.5%. The receptor comes from a man aged 50 or older with head and neck cancer. Input material: PBMCs. The V gene is TRBV19, the J gene TRBJ2-5; 8 positions match TRBD2. For the CDR3, the DNA is TGTGCCAGTAGTATCGGGAGCGGGGGCCAAGAGACCCAGTACTTC. Translating gives CASSIGSGGQETQYF.